This entry concerns a single T cell receptor (beta chain). The ends lost 0 bases at V and 4 bases at J; junction bases unmatched: 5. In germline, CDR1 is LNHNV, CDR2 YYDKDF (reference sequence). CDR3 length equals 15 residues. The source of the sample is a study of cytomegalovirus exposure and HLA in healthy donors. The PCR had 60 Vbeta and 13 Jbeta primers. Generated by immunoSEQ multiplex PCR, the TCRdb table keeps only in-frame clones and is missing some. The sample has 150,000 to 200,000 clones; roughly 74% are singletons. The TCR comes from a man between 18 and 35 years old in good health and CMV-seropositive. The sequencing input was PBMCs. The chain links TRBV15 to TRBJ2-5, with 7 bases identical to TRBD1. In DNA form, the CDR3 reads TGTGCCACCAGCAGAGATCCAGCAGGGGGAGAGACCCAGTACTTC. Protein: CATSRDPAGGETQYF.